This TCR beta chain originates from a study of T-cell memory formation after mild COVID-19. Study-wide points: Whether day 37 second-wave clones are SARS-CoV-2-specific was not confirmed. Clones that contracted clustered mainly in CM and EM if CD4+ and in EMRA if CD8+.

With constant-segment primers, 5'RACE yielded cDNA libraries of TCR alpha and TCR beta that carried sample barcodes and UMIs. TCRdb recomputed calls from the 5' RACE reads with MiXCR, one row per CDR3 protein. Of under 300,000 distinct CDR3 sequences listed, around 15% are singletons. This CDR3 contains 15 residues. The V and J ends lost 3 bases and 0 bases, in that order; junction bases with no gene match: 3. A few counts support this clonotype. No antigen is known for it. What was sequenced was PBMCs or a T cell subset sorted from them (not recorded which). The TCR originated in a man aged 18-30 years who had mild COVID-19 (a few samples of this study predate the infection). Cell type and time point are not known. The chain joins TRBV12-3 or TRBV12-4 to TRBJ2-3; 7 bases line up with TRBD1. The CDR3 loop reads CASSFGQDSTDTQYF. DNA of the CDR3: TGTGCCAGCAGTTTTGGACAGGATAGCACAGATACGCAGTATTTT.